Below, 23 T cell receptor beta chains from the same sample are listed, as sequenced in a study of blood T cell repertoires in COVID-19. Only in-frame clones appear in the TCRdb table, and some are missing; sequencing was by immunoSEQ multiplex PCR. Altogether about 240,000 clones are present, roughly four fifths being singletons, with the ten largest covering more than 8%. The sample was peripheral blood. All receptors derive from a woman of 80 years or more with acute or convalescent COVID-19.

CDR3 region: CASREGLSYEQYF. CDR3 DNA: TGTGCCAGCAGGGAGGGGCTCTCCTACGAGCAGTACTTC. The chain carries TRBV2 and TRBJ2-7; D possibly corresponds to TRBD2 (6 bases). Germline lookup yields CDR1 SNHLY and CDR2 FYNNEI. Trimming took 6 bases from V and 0 from J, leaving 9 bases between them. CDR3 length: 13 amino acids.

The V call is TRBV5-6, the J call TRBJ1-5; no firm D call. CDR3 length: 13 amino acids. Trimming took off 4 bases at V and 2 bases at J, with 7 bases between the two ends. Germline V lookup: CDR1 SGHDT, CDR2 YYEEEE. CDR3 amino acids: CASSRLGNQPQHF. Here the CDR3 DNA reads TGTGCCAGCAGCCGCCTAGGCAATCAGCCCCAGCATTTT.

V gene TRBV28 combines with J gene TRBJ1-1; no reliable D call. This CDR3 has 15 amino acids. V shed 5 bases and J shed 1 base, with 14 bases lying between them. The V gene's germline CDR1 is MDHEN and CDR2 SYDVKM. The CDR3 nucleotides read TGTGCCAGCAGTCCATGGTCGGGATGGAACACTGAAGCTTTCTTT. Translating it yields CASSPWSGWNTEAFF.

This rearrangement joins TRBV27 to TRBJ1-2; a possible D gene is TRBD1 (5 bases). This CDR3 spans 14 amino acids. V lost 2 bases, J lost 2 bases, and 9 bases lay in between. Germline loops: CDR1 MNHEY, CDR2 SMNVEV (reference sequence). The CDR3 coding sequence is TGTGCCAGCAGTTTACAGGCAGGGAACTATGGCTACACCTTC. Protein product: CASSLQAGNYGYTF.

The chain links TRBV6-5 to TRBJ1-6, with D tentatively TRBD1 (5 bases). Germline V gives CDR1 MNHEY, CDR2 SVGAGI. V lost 8 bases and J 10 bases, leaving 15 bases between the germline ends. There are 13 residues in the CDR3. CDR3 sequence: CASSRDAGSPLHF. Written as DNA, the CDR3 is TGTGCCAGCTCCCGGGACGCGGGGTCACCCCTCCACTTT.

CDR3 amino acids: CASSQDGQGADEQYF. CDR3 nucleotides: TGCGCCAGCAGCCAAGATGGTCAGGGGGCGGACGAGCAGTACTTC. This chain connects TRBV4-1 to TRBJ2-7, with TRBD1 matching 8 bases. CDR1 MGHRA and CDR2 YSYEKL come from the germline V gene. With V trimmed by 0 bases and J by 5 bases, 6 bases remained unmatched. The CDR3 sequence is 15 residues long.

The J gene is TRBJ1-4, the V gene TRBV19; TRBD1 is a possible D gene (5 bases). Germline V gene data show CDR1 as LNHDA and CDR2 as SQIVND (reference sequence). V was pared by 7 bases and J by 3 bases, with 24 bases between. The CDR3 sequence is 18 residues long. The CDR3 region is CASTSESGTATANEKLFF. The CDR3 DNA is TGTGCCAGTACCTCGGAGAGTGGGACTGCCACCGCTAATGAAAAACTGTTTTTT.

This clone was found a few times. The rearrangement uses TRBV4-1 and TRBJ2-5, with TRBD2 matching 9 bases. Germline-derived CDR1 and CDR2 are MGHRA and YSYEKL. The CDR3 totals 17 residues. J gave up 0 bases and V 0 bases, and 5 bases lay outside the gene matches. CDR3 in DNA: TGCGCCAGCAGCCAAGATGGGCGGGGGGGCGACCAAGAGACCCAGTACTTC. Encoded protein: CASSQDGRGGDQETQYF.

CDR3 DNA: TGTGCCAGCAGCTCCAGACAGGGTGGGATGGCTGAAAAACTGTTTTTT. Protein: CASSSRQGGMAEKLFF. V and J are TRBV2 and TRBJ1-4; 7 bases map to TRBD1. This CDR3 region has 16 residues. The germline gives CDR1 SNHLY, CDR2 FYNNEI. V lost 6 bases to trimming and J lost 7 bases; unmatched junction nucleotides: 14.

This rearrangement joins TRBV13 to TRBJ1-1; 10 bases map to TRBD1. The CDR3 is 17 amino acids. Germline trimming cut 6 bases from V and 0 bases from J; bases unmatched to any gene: 10. From germline, CDR1 is PRHDT and CDR2 FYEKMQ (reference sequence). CDR3 loop: CASSWQTGGAMNTEAFF. CDR3 in DNA: TGTGCCAGCAGTTGGCAGACAGGGGGCGCCATGAACACTGAAGCTTTCTTT.

J is TRBJ1-2 and V is TRBV27; D call uncertain. V was pared by 3 bases and J by 2 bases, with 10 bases between. CDR1 is MNHEY and CDR2 is SMNVEV in the germline V gene (reference sequence). This CDR3 spans 14 amino acids. CDR3 DNA sequence: TGTGCCAGCAGTTTGACCGGGATAAACTATGGCTACACCTTC. This sequence encodes CASSLTGINYGYTF.

The V gene is TRBV28, the J gene TRBJ1-1; possible D gene TRBD1, 6 bases. Per the germline V gene, CDR1 is MDHEN and CDR2 is SYDVKM. The CDR3 consists of 14 residues. Trimming cost V 3 bases and J 4 bases, with 12 bases left between them. CDR3 loop: CASSFYRASTEAFF. CDR3 nucleotides: TGTGCCAGCAGTTTTTACAGGGCCAGCACTGAAGCTTTCTTT.

The chain employs TRBV6-2 or TRBV6-3 and TRBJ2-5; tentative D call: TRBD2 (6 bases). The CDR3 runs to 14 residues. In germline, CDR1 is MNHEY, CDR2 SVGEGT. The ends were cut back, 6 bases at V and 5 bases at J, with 16 bases in the middle. The chain's CDR3 is CASSPPRLAETQYF. The CDR3 nucleotides are TGTGCCAGCAGCCCGCCGCGGCTAGCGGAGACCCAGTACTTC.

The V and J genes are TRBV28 and TRBJ1-3; 9 bases map to TRBD1. Germline CDR1 MDHEN, CDR2 SYDVKM. With V trimmed by 5 bases and J by 4 bases, 3 bases remained unmatched. CDR3 length: 14 residues. DNA for the CDR3: TGTGCCAGCAGTCCGGGGACAGGGGGAAACACCATATATTTT. It yields the protein CASSPGTGGNTIYF.

The CDR3 region is CASSRVAGAKGTGELFF. DNA for the CDR3: TGTGCCAGCAGCCGGGTAGCGGGGGCAAAAGGCACCGGGGAGCTGTTTTTT. The V and J genes are TRBV5-6 and TRBJ2-2; 9 nucleotides line up with TRBD2. The CDR3 extends over 17 amino acids. J was trimmed by 4 bases and V by 4 bases; bases with no gene match: 11. CDR1 is SGHDT, CDR2 YYEEEE, per germline. The complete variable domain, with remaining parts taken from reference TRBV5-6 and TRBJ2-2, reads DAGVTQSPTHLIKTRGQQVTLRCSPKSGHDTVSWYQQALGQGPQFIFQYYEEEERQRGNFPDRFSGHQFPNYSSELNVNALLLGDSALYLCASSRVAGAKGTGELFFGEGSRLTVL.

V and J are TRBV7-3 and TRBJ1-6; unclear D gene. Germline V gene data show CDR1 as SGHTA and CDR2 as FQGTGA. Trimming stripped 0 bases from V and 12 bases from J, with 6 bases between. The length of the CDR3 is 12 residues. The CDR3 DNA follows: TGTGCCAGCAGCTTAACCGCAGGACCCCTCCACTTT. This gives the protein CASSLTAGPLHF.

V usage is TRBV2 and J usage is TRBJ1-1; D not certain. Looked up from germline, CDR1 is SNHLY and CDR2 is FYNNEI. The CDR3 runs 15 residues. Trimming cost V 0 bases and J 4 bases, with 12 bases left between them. In nucleotides, the CDR3 is TGTGCCAGCAGTGAAGCCCCCCGGGGAGGCACTGAAGCTTTCTTT. Protein product: CASSEAPRGGTEAFF.

The chain employs TRBV7-6 and TRBJ2-2; TRBD1 might be the D (5 bases). The CDR3 sequence is 16 residues long. CDR1 and CDR2 (germline): SGHVS, FNYEAQ. V lost 5 bases and J lost 0, with 13 bases in between. This CDR3 reads CASSPGITANTGELFF. The CDR3 DNA sequence: TGTGCCAGCAGCCCAGGGATTACCGCGAACACCGGGGAGCTGTTTTTT.

The sample holds one count of this clone. This chain joins TRBV5-1 and TRBJ1-6; D remains ambiguous. Germline values: CDR1 SGHRS, CDR2 YFSETQ. V shed 4 bases and J shed 7 bases, with 9 bases lying between them. The length of the CDR3 is 13 residues. CDR3 region: CASSPAANSPLHF. Written as DNA, the CDR3 is TGCGCCAGCAGCCCGGCGGCGAATTCACCCCTCCACTTT.

This chain uses TRBV9 with TRBJ2-7; 7 bases are a match to TRBD1. Per the germline V gene, CDR1 is SGDLS and CDR2 is YYNGEE. CDR3 length: 16 amino acids. The V gene end was trimmed by 0 bases and the J gene end by 0 bases; junction bases not matched to a gene: 6. CDR3 in amino acids: CASSVGGTASSYEQYF. The DNA for the CDR3 is TGTGCCAGCAGCGTAGGAGGGACAGCAAGCTCCTACGAGCAGTACTTC.

This chain uses TRBV3-1 (or the pseudogene TRBV3-2) with TRBJ1-2, with 7 nucleotides matching TRBD1. J gave up 0 bases and V 4 bases, and 8 bases lay outside the gene matches. Germline V gene sequence: CDR1 LGHDT, CDR2 YNNKEL (reference sequence). The CDR3 length is 16 residues. The DNA of the CDR3 is TGTGCCAGCAGCCTAGGTAGAGACAGGGCTAACTATGGCTACACCTTC. Amino acid sequence: CASSLGRDRANYGYTF.

The chain couples TRBV19 to TRBJ1-3; D unclear. This CDR3 is 13 amino acids long. V shed 7 bases and J shed 0 bases, with 7 bases lying between them. In germline, CDR1 is LNHDA, CDR2 SQIVND (reference sequence). The CDR3 reads CASTAGSGNTIYF. The CDR3 region has the DNA TGTGCCAGTACGGCGGGCTCTGGAAACACCATATATTTT.

The chain has TRBV7-3 and TRBJ2-2; D possibly corresponds to TRBD1 (6 bases). The CDR3 extends over 15 amino acids. The germline V gene encodes CDR1 SGHTA and CDR2 FQGTGA. V was clipped by 2 bases and J by 4 bases, with 11 bases between them. The CDR3, as DNA: TGTGCCAGCAGCTTATGGGGGCCGGGCACCGGGGAGCTGTTTTTT. Amino acids: CASSLWGPGTGELFF. The whole variable domain, filled in from reference TRBV7-3 and TRBJ2-2, reads GAGVSQTPSNKVTEKGKYVELRCDPISGHTALYWYRQSLGQGPEFLIYFQGTGAADDSGLPNDRFFAVRPEGSVSTLKIQRTERGDSAVYLCASSLWGPGTGELFFGEGSRLTVL.